This is a list of T cell receptor beta chains from one sample in a study of CD8+ T cells in alopecia areata. TCRdb's table, derived via immunoSEQ multiplex PCR, lists solely in-frame clones and lacks some. The profile shows 250,000 to 300,000 clones, 58% of them singletons. The sequencing here drew on CD4+ T cells sorted from blood, taken at week 24, from a patient treated with tofacitinib. Source of these receptors: a human donor with alopecia areata. Each CDR3 is given with its conserved first and last residue.

CDR3aa	v_gene	j_gene
CSASSAEKLFF	TRBV20-1	TRBJ1-4
CASSHGRGDTSEQYF	TRBV7-2	TRBJ2-7
CASSYDLQGANTEAFF	TRBV6-5	TRBJ1-1
CASSSGTGDRFF	TRBV6-4	TRBJ2-1
CASSSWGGQGPPSYEQYF	TRBV7-9	TRBJ2-7
CASSPPGQGKETQYF	TRBV4-2	TRBJ2-5
CAWNRETYEQYF	TRBV30	TRBJ2-7
CAWSTGSSSYNEQFF	TRBV30	TRBJ2-1
CASSVVGHTGELFF	TRBV2	TRBJ2-2
CASSQDTGFYGYTF	TRBV4-1	TRBJ1-2
CSVDLAGGRNEQFF	TRBV29-1	TRBJ2-1
CASSPVLLETQYF	TRBV7-2	TRBJ2-5
CASSQSQIQIPLRDRETQYF	TRBV23-1	TRBJ2-5
CASSESYLGYTF	TRBV2	TRBJ1-2
CAWSGGTGNTF	TRBV30	TRBJ1-2
CASSLGTLQETQYF	TRBV5-1	TRBJ2-5
CAWSSSGVGELFF	TRBV30	TRBJ2-2
CASSHRERSTEAFF	TRBV28	TRBJ1-1
CAWRSGSSYNEQFF	TRBV30	TRBJ2-1